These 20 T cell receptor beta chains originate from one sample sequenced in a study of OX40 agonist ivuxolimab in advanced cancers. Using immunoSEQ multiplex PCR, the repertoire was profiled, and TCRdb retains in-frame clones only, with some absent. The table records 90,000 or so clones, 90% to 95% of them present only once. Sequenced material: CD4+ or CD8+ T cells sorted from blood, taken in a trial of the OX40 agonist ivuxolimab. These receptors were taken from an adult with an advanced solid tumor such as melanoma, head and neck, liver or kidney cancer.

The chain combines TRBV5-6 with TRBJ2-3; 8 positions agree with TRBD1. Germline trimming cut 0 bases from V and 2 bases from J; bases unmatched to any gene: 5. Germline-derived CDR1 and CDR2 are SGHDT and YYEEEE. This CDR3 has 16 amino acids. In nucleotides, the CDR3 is TGTGCCAGCAGCTTGGTCTCAGGGGGCCTCACAGATACGCAGTATTTT. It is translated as CASSLVSGGLTDTQYF. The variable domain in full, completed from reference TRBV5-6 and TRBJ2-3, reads DAGVTQSPTHLIKTRGQQVTLRCSPKSGHDTVSWYQQALGQGPQFIFQYYEEEERQRGNFPDRFSGHQFPNYSSELNVNALLLGDSALYLCASSLVSGGLTDTQYFGPGTRLTVL.

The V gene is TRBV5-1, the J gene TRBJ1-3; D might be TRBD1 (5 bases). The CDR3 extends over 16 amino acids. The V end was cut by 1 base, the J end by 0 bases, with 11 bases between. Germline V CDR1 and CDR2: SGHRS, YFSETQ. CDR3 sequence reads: CASSLMGEYSGNTIYF. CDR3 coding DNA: TGCGCCAGCAGCTTGATGGGGGAATACTCTGGAAACACCATATATTTT.

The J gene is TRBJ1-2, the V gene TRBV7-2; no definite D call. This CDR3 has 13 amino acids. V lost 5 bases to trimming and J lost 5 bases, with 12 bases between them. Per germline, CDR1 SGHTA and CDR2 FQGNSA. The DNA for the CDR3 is TGTGCCAGCAGCCCATTCCAGGATTATGGCTACACCTTC. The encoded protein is CASSPFQDYGYTF.

The CDR3 loop reads CASSQQGAGNTIYF. The DNA of the CDR3 is TGCGCCAGCAGCCAACAGGGGGCTGGAAACACCATATATTTT. The chain recombines TRBV5-1 with TRBJ1-3; 8 nucleotides agree with TRBD1. This CDR3 is 14 amino acids long. The V gene end was trimmed by 4 bases and the J gene end by 2 bases; junction bases not matched to a gene: 2. The germline V gene encodes CDR1 SGHRS and CDR2 YFSETQ.

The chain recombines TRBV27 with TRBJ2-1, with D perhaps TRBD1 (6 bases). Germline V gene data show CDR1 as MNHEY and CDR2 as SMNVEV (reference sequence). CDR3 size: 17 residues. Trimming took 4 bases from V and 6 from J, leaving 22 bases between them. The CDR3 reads CASSSRRQVGSVNEQFF. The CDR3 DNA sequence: TGTGCCAGCAGTTCAAGACGACAGGTGGGGAGCGTCAATGAGCAGTTCTTC.

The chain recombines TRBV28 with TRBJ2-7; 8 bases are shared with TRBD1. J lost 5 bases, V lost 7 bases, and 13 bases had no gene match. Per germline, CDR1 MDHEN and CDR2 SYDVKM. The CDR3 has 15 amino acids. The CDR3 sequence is CASIFASGTGNEQYF. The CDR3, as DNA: TGTGCCAGCATCTTCGCCTCCGGGACAGGTAACGAGCAGTACTTC.

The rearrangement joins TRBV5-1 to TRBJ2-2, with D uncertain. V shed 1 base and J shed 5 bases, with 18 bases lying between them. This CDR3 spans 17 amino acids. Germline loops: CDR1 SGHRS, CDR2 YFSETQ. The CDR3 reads CASSLPEVSFNTGELFF. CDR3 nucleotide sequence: TGCGCCAGCAGCTTGCCCGAGGTCTCTTTCAATACCGGGGAGCTGTTTTTT.

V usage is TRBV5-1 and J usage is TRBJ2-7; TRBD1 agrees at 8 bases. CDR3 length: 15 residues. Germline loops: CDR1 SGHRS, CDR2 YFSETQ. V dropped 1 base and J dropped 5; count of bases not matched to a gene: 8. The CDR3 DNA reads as TGCGCCAGCAGCTTGTCCCAGGGGGCGATACACGAGCAGTACTTC. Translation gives CASSLSQGAIHEQYF.

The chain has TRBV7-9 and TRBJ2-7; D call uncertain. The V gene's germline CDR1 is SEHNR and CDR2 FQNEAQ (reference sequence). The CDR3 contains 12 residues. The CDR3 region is CALGNLTYEQYF. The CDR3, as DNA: TGTGCGCTGGGAAACTTAACCTACGAGCAGTACTTC.

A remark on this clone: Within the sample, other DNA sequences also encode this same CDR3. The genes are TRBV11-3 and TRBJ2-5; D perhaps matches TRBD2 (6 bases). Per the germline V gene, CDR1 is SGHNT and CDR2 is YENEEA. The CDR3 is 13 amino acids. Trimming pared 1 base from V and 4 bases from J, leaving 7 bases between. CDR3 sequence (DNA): TGTGCCAGCAGCTTAGGGGAGGCAGAGACCCAGTACTTC. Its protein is CASSLGEAETQYF.

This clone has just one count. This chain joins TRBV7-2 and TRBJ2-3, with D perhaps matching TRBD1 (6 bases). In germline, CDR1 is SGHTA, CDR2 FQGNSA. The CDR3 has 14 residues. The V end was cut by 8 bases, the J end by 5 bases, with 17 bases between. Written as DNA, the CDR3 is TGTGCCAGCGGTTTCAGGGGAAGAGTAGATACGCAGTATTTT. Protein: CASGFRGRVDTQYF.

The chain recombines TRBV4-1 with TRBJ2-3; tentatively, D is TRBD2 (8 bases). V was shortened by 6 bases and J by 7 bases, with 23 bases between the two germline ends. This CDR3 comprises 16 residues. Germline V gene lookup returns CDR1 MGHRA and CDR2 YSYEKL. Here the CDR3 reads CASSLDRERGRYTQYF. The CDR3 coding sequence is TGCGCCAGCAGTCTTGACAGGGAGCGGGGGAGGTATACGCAGTATTTT.

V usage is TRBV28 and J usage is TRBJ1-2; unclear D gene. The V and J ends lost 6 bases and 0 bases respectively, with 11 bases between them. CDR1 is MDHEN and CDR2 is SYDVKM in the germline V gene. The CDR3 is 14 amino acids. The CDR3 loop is CASSTTDPNYGYTF. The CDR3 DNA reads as TGTGCCAGCAGCACCACGGACCCTAACTATGGCTACACCTTC.

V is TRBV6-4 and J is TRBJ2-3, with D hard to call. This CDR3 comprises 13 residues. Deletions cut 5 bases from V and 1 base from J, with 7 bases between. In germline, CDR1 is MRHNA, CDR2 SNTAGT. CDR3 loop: CASSPQRTDTQYF. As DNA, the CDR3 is TGTGCCAGCAGTCCACAACGCACAGATACGCAGTATTTT.

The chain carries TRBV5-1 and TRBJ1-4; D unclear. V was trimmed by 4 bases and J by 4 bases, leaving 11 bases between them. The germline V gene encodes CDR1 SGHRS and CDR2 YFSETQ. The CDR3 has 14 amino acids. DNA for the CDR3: TGCGCCAGCAGCCTAGCTGCCAATAATGAAAAACTGTTTTTT. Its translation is CASSLAANNEKLFF.

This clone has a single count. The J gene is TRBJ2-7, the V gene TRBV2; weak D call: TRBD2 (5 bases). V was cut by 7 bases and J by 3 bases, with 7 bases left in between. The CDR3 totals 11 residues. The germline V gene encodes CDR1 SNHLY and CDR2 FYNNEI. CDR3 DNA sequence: TGTGCCAGCACTGAGGGCTACGAGCAGTACTTC. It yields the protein CASTEGYEQYF.

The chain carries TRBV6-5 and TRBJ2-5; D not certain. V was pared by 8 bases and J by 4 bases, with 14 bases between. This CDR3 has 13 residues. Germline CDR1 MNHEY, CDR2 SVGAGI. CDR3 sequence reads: CASARTLGETQYF. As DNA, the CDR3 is TGTGCCAGCGCCAGAACCTTGGGAGAGACCCAGTACTTC.

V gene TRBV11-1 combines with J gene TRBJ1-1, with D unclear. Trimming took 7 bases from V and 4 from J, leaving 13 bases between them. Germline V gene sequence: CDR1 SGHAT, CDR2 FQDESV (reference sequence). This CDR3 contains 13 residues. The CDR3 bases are TGTGCCAGCAAGAAGCCTGTGGGCACTGAAGCTTTCTTT. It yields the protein CASKKPVGTEAFF.

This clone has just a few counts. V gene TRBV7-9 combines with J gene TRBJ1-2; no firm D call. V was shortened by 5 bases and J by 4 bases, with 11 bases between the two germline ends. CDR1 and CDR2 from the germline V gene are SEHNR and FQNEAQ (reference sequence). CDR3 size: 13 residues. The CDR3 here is CASSHGKTYGYTF. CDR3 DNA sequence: TGTGCCAGCAGCCATGGAAAGACCTATGGCTACACCTTC.

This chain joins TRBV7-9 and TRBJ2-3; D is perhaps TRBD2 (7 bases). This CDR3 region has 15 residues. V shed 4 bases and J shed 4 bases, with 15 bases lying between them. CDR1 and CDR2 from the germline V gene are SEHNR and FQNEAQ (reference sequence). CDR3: CASSSTGGLPDTQYF. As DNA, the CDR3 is TGTGCCAGCAGCTCTACGGGGGGCCTCCCAGATACGCAGTATTTT.